This passage covers 25 T cell receptor beta chains from one sample sequenced in a study of a mutant IDH1 vaccine in newly diagnosed glioma. Their cognate antigens are unknown. The time point: week 23, last vaccination. Every single dose of the vaccine, 300 ug of mutant IDH1 20-mer peptide, came with topical imiquimod. Generated by immunoSEQ multiplex PCR, the TCRdb table keeps only in-frame clones and is missing some. This sample has around 11,000 clones, with around 89% found just once. The sequences come from PBMCs, collected from a glioma patient whose treatment included an IDH1 peptide vaccine. Receptors were obtained from a woman in her forties with glioma. Some clones in this sample may be carry-over from other donors' samples.

This chain links TRBV11-2 with TRBJ2-7; D is possibly TRBD1 or TRBD2 (5 bases each). V was cut by 0 bases and J by 8 bases, with 11 bases left in between. Germline V lookup: CDR1 SGHAT, CDR2 FQNNGV. The length of the CDR3 is 13 residues. The CDR3 loop is CASSLERTGQQYF. CDR3 nucleotide sequence: TGTGCCAGCAGCTTAGAGCGGACGGGGCAGCAGTACTTC.

The CDR3 sequence: CASSLRGLGYGYTF. The CDR3 nucleotides read TGTGCCAGCAGTTTAAGAGGGTTAGGCTATGGCTACACCTTC. The rearrangement joins TRBV27 to TRBJ1-2, with D uncertain. The germline gives CDR1 MNHEY, CDR2 SMNVEV (reference sequence). The V and J ends lost 2 bases and 4 bases respectively, with 11 bases between them. The CDR3 runs 14 residues.

This clone was picked up one time. The gene calls are TRBV28 and TRBJ2-7; 9 nucleotides agree with TRBD1. The CDR3 loop spans 16 amino acids. V gave up 7 bases and J gave up 4 bases; unmatched junction bases: 14. Germline CDR1 and CDR2: MDHEN and SYDVKM. The CDR3: CASKSPAFDRGYEQYF. CDR3 nucleotide sequence: TGTGCCAGCAAGAGTCCGGCCTTTGACAGGGGGTACGAGCAGTACTTC.

The chain combines TRBV7-8 with TRBJ2-3; a possible D gene is TRBD1 (6 bases). Germline V gene data show CDR1 as SGHVS and CDR2 as FQNEAQ. The CDR3 contains 16 residues. V lost 7 bases and J 0 bases, leaving 17 bases between the germline ends. The CDR3 here is CASTQGGRFSTDTQYF. In nucleotides, the CDR3 is TGTGCCAGCACCCAAGGGGGACGATTTAGCACAGATACGCAGTATTTT.

This chain connects TRBV5-1 to TRBJ2-3; D not certain. CDR1 is SGHRS and CDR2 is YFSETQ in the germline V gene. Trimming took off 0 bases at V and 2 bases at J, with 7 bases between the two ends. CDR3 length: 14 amino acids. CDR3 sequence reads: CASSLETYTDTQYF. In DNA form, the CDR3 reads TGCGCCAGCAGCTTGGAGACTTACACAGATACGCAGTATTTT. Complete variable domain (other parts from reference TRBV5-1 and TRBJ2-3): KAGVTQTPRYLIKTRGQQVTLSCSPISGHRSVSWYQQTPGQGLQFLFEYFSETQRNKGNFPGRFSGRQFSNSRSEMNVSTLELGDSALYLCASSLETYTDTQYFGPGTRLTVL.

This clone qualifies as medium-sized (0.01 to 0.1%). The CDR3 DNA reads TGTGCCAGCAGCCCTCAGGGGATGAACACTGAAGCTTTCTTT. Translated, it gives CASSPQGMNTEAFF. This rearrangement joins TRBV5-4 to TRBJ1-1; TRBD1 is a possible D gene (6 bases). CDR3 size: 14 residues. CDR1 is SGHNT, CDR2 YYREEE, per germline (reference sequence). V was trimmed by 4 bases and J by 0 bases, leaving 10 bases between them.

This clone turned up a few times. The chain links TRBV27 to TRBJ2-3; 7 bases map to TRBD2. The CDR3 sequence is 15 residues long. V gave up 2 bases and J gave up 6 bases; unmatched junction bases: 8. Germline loops: CDR1 MNHEY, CDR2 SMNVEV (reference sequence). Here the CDR3 reads CASSLTPGGKDTQYF. The CDR3 bases are TGTGCCAGCAGTTTAACCCCCGGGGGGAAGGATACGCAGTATTTT.

The rearrangement uses TRBV7-6 and TRBJ1-2; 9 bases are shared with TRBD1. The CDR3 loop spans 13 amino acids. In germline, CDR1 is SGHVS, CDR2 FNYEAQ. Unmatched junction bases numbered 5, after V lost 3 bases and J lost 9 bases. This chain's CDR3 is CASSLDRGRSYTF. CDR3 in DNA: TGTGCCAGCAGCTTGGACAGGGGAAGGAGCTACACCTTC.

The rearrangement joins TRBV5-1 to TRBJ2-5; perhaps TRBD1 as D (5 bases). The CDR3 consists of 15 residues. V was pared by 0 bases and J by 3 bases, with 12 bases between. The germline CDR1 and CDR2 sequences are SGHRS and YFSETQ. This CDR3 reads CASSLGSLGEETQYF. The CDR3 DNA is TGCGCCAGCAGCTTGGGGAGCCTAGGGGAAGAGACCCAGTACTTC.

The chain combines TRBV5-1 with TRBJ1-1; weak D call: TRBD1 (5 bases). Germline-derived CDR1 and CDR2 are SGHRS and YFSETQ. This CDR3 has 16 amino acids. The V gene lost 0 bases and the J gene lost 1 base, with 13 bases spanning the gap. In DNA, the CDR3 is TGCGCCAGCAGCTTGGCCTTCGGACATAAGAACACTGAAGCTTTCTTT. Amino acids: CASSLAFGHKNTEAFF.

This sequence joins TRBV28 and TRBJ1-5; D is unresolved. The CDR3 runs 12 residues. The ends were cut back, 4 bases at V and 5 bases at J, with 6 bases in the middle. The V gene's germline CDR1 is MDHEN and CDR2 SYDVKM. CDR3 sequence: CASSSGDQPQHF. CDR3 nucleotides: TGTGCCAGCAGTTCTGGCGATCAGCCCCAGCATTTT.

The chain joins TRBV5-1 to TRBJ2-3; D possibly uses TRBD1 or TRBD2 (6 bases each). Trimming took 5 bases from V and 8 from J, leaving 21 bases between them. The CDR3 is made up of 15 amino acids. CDR1 and CDR2 from the germline V gene are SGHRS and YFSETQ. In nucleotides, the CDR3 is TGCGCCAGCAGACTCCTGCGGGACACCCGTGGTACGCAGTATTTT. Its protein is CASRLLRDTRGTQYF.

The genes are TRBV5-4 and TRBJ1-2; D unresolved. V gave up 0 bases and J gave up 3 bases, with 6 bases separating them. This CDR3 region has 13 residues. CDR1 is SGHNT, CDR2 YYREEE, per germline (reference sequence). The chain's CDR3 is CASSLGDDYGYTF. CDR3 DNA: TGTGCCAGCAGCTTGGGAGATGACTATGGCTACACCTTC.

This chain connects TRBV10-2 to TRBJ1-6; 7 nucleotides line up with TRBD1. Germline trimming cut 8 bases from V and 7 bases from J; bases unmatched to any gene: 5. Germline CDR1 WSHSY, CDR2 SAAADI. This CDR3 contains 13 residues. The CDR3 sequence is CASGGQANSPLHF. In DNA, the CDR3 is TGCGCCAGCGGAGGACAGGCCAATTCACCCCTCCACTTT.

This rearrangement joins TRBV28 to TRBJ2-7; D is possibly TRBD2 (5 bases). This CDR3 comprises 17 residues. Trimming took 8 bases from V and 7 from J, leaving 30 bases between them. Germline CDR1 MDHEN, CDR2 SYDVKM. DNA for the CDR3: TGTGCCAGCGGAAGGCTTCGAGCGGACCCCCTCCCGGGAGAGCAGTACTTC. Its protein product is CASGRLRADPLPGEQYF.

This chain links TRBV6-5 with TRBJ2-7; D is perhaps TRBD2 (5 bases). The V end was cut by 0 bases, the J end by 3 bases, with 9 bases between. The CDR3 has 14 amino acids. Per germline, CDR1 MNHEY and CDR2 SVGAGI. CDR3 residues: CASSYSSGNYEQYF. Written as DNA, the CDR3 is TGTGCCAGCAGTTACTCGTCGGGGAACTACGAGCAGTACTTC.

This rearrangement joins TRBV6-1 to TRBJ2-7; D is unclear. The CDR3 totals 14 residues. CDR1 is MNHNS, CDR2 SASEGT, per germline. Trimming left V 3 bases short and J 2 bases short, with 11 bases between. DNA of the CDR3: TGTGCCAGCAGTGAGAGGACGGAAACCTACGAGCAGTACTTC. As protein: CASSERTETYEQYF.

V is TRBV28 and J is TRBJ2-3; TRBD2 aligns across 9 bases. Germline V gene sequence: CDR1 MDHEN, CDR2 SYDVKM. The CDR3 totals 18 residues. With 6 bases clipped from V and 1 base from J, the junction kept 14 bases outside the gene matches. The CDR3 coding sequence is TGTGCCAGCAGCCACTTAGGGGGGGTAGCGGGAGGCACAGATACGCAGTATTTT. Amino acid sequence: CASSHLGGVAGGTDTQYF.

V gene TRBV6-1 combines with J gene TRBJ1-2; tentative D call: TRBD1 (5 bases). This CDR3 has 15 amino acids. Trimming shortened V by 4 bases and J by 0 bases, and 12 bases separated the two germline ends. Germline V gives CDR1 MNHNS, CDR2 SASEGT. The chain's CDR3 is CASSGGTLANYGYTF. The DNA of the CDR3 is TGTGCCAGCAGTGGGGGGACCCTCGCTAACTATGGCTACACCTTC.

This chain links TRBV7-9 with TRBJ2-1; 12 nucleotides agree with TRBD2. The germline CDR1 and CDR2 sequences are SEHNR and FQNEAQ (reference sequence). With 5 bases clipped from V and 7 bases from J, the junction kept 6 bases outside the gene matches. The CDR3 contains 15 residues. The CDR3 spells CASSPAGTSGNEQFF. The CDR3 DNA is TGTGCCAGCAGCCCCGCCGGGACTAGCGGGAATGAGCAGTTCTTC.

The chain is built from TRBV4-2 and TRBJ1-2; D is perhaps TRBD1 (5 bases). The CDR3 covers 18 residues. CDR1 and CDR2 from the germline V gene are LGHNA and YNFKEQ. Trimming stripped 0 bases from V and 4 bases from J, with 21 bases between. The CDR3 reads CASSQDPSRIDSGYGYTF. DNA of the CDR3: TGTGCCAGCAGCCAAGATCCCTCCCGAATTGACAGTGGCTATGGCTACACCTTC.

This clone appeared a single time. The V gene is TRBV6-5, the J gene TRBJ1-2; 10 bases are shared with TRBD1. The germline CDR1 and CDR2 sequences are MNHEY and SVGAGI. The CDR3 is 16 amino acids. The V and J ends lost 2 bases and 7 bases, in that order; junction bases with no gene match: 10. For the CDR3, the DNA is TGTGCCAGCAGTTACGATTGGACAGGGGGAACTATTGGCTACACCTTC. Translating gives CASSYDWTGGTIGYTF.

This clone came up a few times. The V gene is TRBV4-1, the J gene TRBJ1-1, with D uncertain. The CDR3 is 14 residues long. V lost 1 base and J 5 bases, leaving 11 bases between the germline ends. Per the germline V gene, CDR1 is MGHRA and CDR2 is YSYEKL. CDR3 bases: TGCGCCAGCAGCCAAGGCCTTGATGGGACTGAAGCTTTCTTT. It translates to CASSQGLDGTEAFF.

A word on this clone: An end of the junction differs from the germline gene, which may be a read error. CDR3 sequence (DNA): TGTGCCAGTAGTTCGACAGGGGGAAGAGAGCCCCAGTACTTC. Its translation is CASSSTGGREPQYF. The chain joins TRBV19 to TRBJ2-5; 9 bases fit TRBD1. Germline values: CDR1 LNHDA, CDR2 SQIVND (reference sequence). The CDR3 has 14 amino acids.

This clone was counted a few times. V gene TRBV7-2 combines with J gene TRBJ2-3, with 12 bases matching TRBD2. The CDR3 sequence is 18 residues long. The V segment lost 5 bases and the J segment 0 bases; nucleotides outside the gene matches: 9. Germline V CDR1 and CDR2: SGHTA, FQGNSA. The CDR3 spells CASSKTSGGGGSTDTQYF. As DNA, the CDR3 is TGTGCCAGCAGCAAGACTAGCGGGGGAGGAGGGAGCACAGATACGCAGTATTTT.